This entry lists 26 T cell receptor beta chains sequenced from one sample in a study of Tregs in tolerant kidney transplant recipients. Only in-frame clones appear in the TCRdb table, and some are missing; sequencing was by immunoSEQ multiplex PCR. Of approximately 99,000 clones listed, roughly 89% are singletons. This sample comprised CD4+ T cells from blood, obtained before the transplant. These receptor sequences come from a human donor who received a combined kidney and bone marrow transplant.

In its sample, this clone was seen once. The gene calls are TRBV14 and TRBJ1-2; D is uncertain. CDR3 size: 14 residues. V was clipped by 3 bases and J by 6 bases, with 14 bases between them. Germline V gene data show CDR1 as SGHDN and CDR2 as FVKESK. This CDR3 is CASSQIRGFHGYTF. In nucleotides, the CDR3 is TGTGCCAGCAGCCAGATCCGCGGGTTCCATGGCTACACCTTC.

This chain joins TRBV12-5 and TRBJ2-7; 10 bases fit TRBD2. Per germline, CDR1 LGHNT and CDR2 FRNRAP. With 2 bases clipped from V and 1 base from J, the junction kept 5 bases outside the gene matches. This CDR3 is built from 16 residues. The CDR3 bases are TGTGCTAGTGGTTTGACGGCTAGCGGGGGTTCCTACGAGCAGTACTTC. Amino acids: CASGLTASGGSYEQYF.

The chain uses TRBV9 and TRBJ2-5, with 11 bases matching TRBD2. Germline V gene sequence: CDR1 SGDLS, CDR2 YYNGEE. The CDR3 has 14 residues. The V segment lost 3 bases and the J segment 5 bases; nucleotides outside the gene matches: 3. The CDR3 sequence is CASSALAGVETQYF. As DNA, the CDR3 is TGTGCCAGCAGCGCACTAGCGGGAGTGGAGACCCAGTACTTC.

This rearrangement joins TRBV7-9 to TRBJ2-1; 9 bases match TRBD2. This CDR3 contains 14 residues. Germline CDR1 and CDR2: SEHNR and FQNEAQ (reference sequence). V shed 4 bases and J 9 bases; nucleotides not matched to a gene: 7. In DNA form, the CDR3 reads TGTGCCAGCAGCTGGGCGGGAGGGCCCCGTGAGCAGTTCTTC. Amino acids: CASSWAGGPREQFF. The full variable domain, rest sourced from reference TRBV7-9 and TRBJ2-1, is DTGVSQNPRHKITKRGQNVTFRCDPISEHNRLYWYRQTLGQGPEFLTYFQNEAQLEKSRLLSDRFSAERPKGSFSTLEIQRTEQGDSAMYLCASSWAGGPREQFFGPGTRLTVL.

V usage is TRBV19 and J usage is TRBJ2-3, with a tentative D call TRBD2 (7 bases). The germline CDR1 and CDR2 sequences are LNHDA and SQIVND (reference sequence). The CDR3 spans 13 residues. Trimming took off 9 bases at V and 3 bases at J, with 13 bases between the two ends. The CDR3, as DNA: TGTGCCAGCAAGGGGGGGGGAACAGATACGCAGTATTTT. This gives the protein CASKGGGTDTQYF.

This clone has only one observation. V and J are TRBV5-1 and TRBJ1-5; 9 positions match TRBD1. The CDR3 runs to 16 residues. With 4 bases clipped from V and 6 bases from J, the junction kept 11 bases outside the gene matches. CDR1 SGHRS and CDR2 YFSETQ come from the germline V gene. The CDR3 reads CASSLEGQGAGQPQHF. As DNA, the CDR3 is TGCGCCAGCAGCCTGGAGGGACAGGGTGCGGGTCAGCCCCAGCATTTT.

This clone came up a few times. CDR3 sequence (DNA): TGCAGCGTTGATAGGCAGGGGCGCGGCTACACCTTC. Its translation: CSVDRQGRGYTF. The chain is built from TRBV29-1 and TRBJ1-2; weak D call: TRBD1 (6 bases). Germline loops: CDR1 SQVTM, CDR2 ANQGSEA. The CDR3 contains 12 residues. Trimming took off 3 bases at V and 8 bases at J, with 13 bases between the two ends.

This clone was observed a handful of times. The V call is TRBV6-5, the J call TRBJ2-1; possibly TRBD2 for D (6 bases). The CDR3 consists of 15 residues. Trimming shortened V by 11 bases and J by 0 bases, and 17 bases separated the two germline ends. Germline assignment: CDR1 MNHEY and CDR2 SVGAGI. The CDR3 protein is CAAGLGRASYNEQFF. The CDR3 coding sequence is TGTGCCGCGGGGCTTGGCAGGGCCTCCTACAATGAGCAGTTCTTC.

V is TRBV2 and J is TRBJ2-7, with a tentative D call TRBD1 (6 bases). The CDR3 covers 15 residues. The V and J ends lost 6 bases and 2 bases respectively, with 17 bases between them. Germline CDR1 is SNHLY and CDR2 is FYNNEI. The CDR3 sequence is CASSDHRAGTYEQYF. For the CDR3, the DNA is TGTGCCAGCAGCGATCACAGGGCCGGTACCTACGAGCAGTACTTC. Variable domain in full (rest from reference TRBV2 and TRBJ2-7): EPEVTQTPSHQVTQMGQEVILRCVPISNHLYFYWYRQILGQKVEFLVSFYNNEISEKSEIFDDQFSVERPDGSNFTLKIRSTKLEDSAMYFCASSDHRAGTYEQYFGPGTRLTVT.

V is TRBV21-1 and J is TRBJ2-7; TRBD2 was called by the table and not checked on the DNA. TRBV21-1 is given as a pseudogene. There are 17 residues in the CDR3. CDR3 sequence: CASSKRGWGGFVYEQYF. CDR3 nucleotide sequence: TGTGCCAGCAGCAAACGAGGGTGGGGGGGATTCGTCTACGAGCAGTACTTC.

The CDR3 loop is CASSPLTSETDTQYF. Written as DNA, the CDR3 is TGTGCCAGCTCACCACTAACCAGCGAAACAGATACGCAGTATTTT. The chain has TRBV18 and TRBJ2-3; no definite D call. Germline V gene data show CDR1 as KGHSH and CDR2 as LQKENI. The V gene lost 1 base and the J gene lost 3 bases, with 11 bases spanning the gap. This CDR3 region has 15 residues.

This rearrangement joins TRBV7-9 to TRBJ1-4, with D possibly being TRBD1 (5 bases). V was shortened by 0 bases and J by 12 bases, with 11 bases between the two germline ends. From germline, CDR1 is SEHNR and CDR2 FQNEAQ (reference sequence). There are 13 residues in the CDR3. Here the CDR3 DNA reads TGTGCCAGCAGCTTAGCGCAGTTAGGGGAACTGTTTTTT. Its protein product is CASSLAQLGELFF. The variable domain in full, with the rest retrieved from reference TRBV7-9 and TRBJ1-4, is DTGVSQNPRHKITKRGQNVTFRCDPISEHNRLYWYRQTLGQGPEFLTYFQNEAQLEKSRLLSDRFSAERPKGSFSTLEIQRTEQGDSAMYLCASSLAQLGELFFGSGTQLSVL.

V is TRBV7-9 and J is TRBJ2-6, with D possibly TRBD1 on 6 matching bases. CDR1 is SEHNR and CDR2 is FQNEAQ in the germline V gene (reference sequence). V lost 3 bases and J 2 bases, leaving 17 bases between the germline ends. The CDR3 has 18 residues. This CDR3 reads CASSFIARGSAGANVLTF. The CDR3, as DNA: TGTGCCAGCAGCTTTATCGCCAGGGGATCGGCTGGGGCCAACGTCCTGACTTTC.

V and J are TRBV6-5 and TRBJ2-5; D is possibly TRBD1 (5 bases). The CDR3 length is 13 residues. Germline assignment: CDR1 MNHEY and CDR2 SVGAGI. V lost 5 bases, J lost 6 bases, and 13 bases lay in between. The CDR3 DNA follows: TGTGCCAGCAGTCCCCAGGGTAGCCAGACCCAGTACTTC. This sequence encodes CASSPQGSQTQYF.

The J gene is TRBJ2-3, the V gene TRBV5-1; a possible D gene is TRBD2 (7 bases). The CDR3 covers 15 residues. Germline values: CDR1 SGHRS, CDR2 YFSETQ. Trimming took 4 bases from V and 4 from J, leaving 16 bases between them. In DNA form, the CDR3 reads TGCGCCAGCAGCATGAGAGGGGGGGTCGCAGATACGCAGTATTTT. Its protein product is CASSMRGGVADTQYF.

V usage is TRBV19 and J usage is TRBJ1-2; maybe TRBD1 (5 bases). The V end lost 7 bases, the J end lost 7 bases, and 19 bases lay between the germline ends. The germline CDR1 and CDR2 sequences are LNHDA and SQIVND (reference sequence). The CDR3 extends over 14 amino acids. DNA for the CDR3: TGTGCCAGTACCCTATTTGGGGCAGTTCTTGGCTACACCTTC. This translates into CASTLFGAVLGYTF. Looking up the rest from reference TRBV19 and TRBJ1-2 gives the full variable domain: DGGITQSPKYLFRKEGQNVTLSCEQNLNHDAMYWYRQDPGQGLRLIYYSQIVNDFQKGDIAEGYSVSREKKESFPLTVTSAQKNPTAFYLCASTLFGAVLGYTFGSGTRLTVV.

V gene TRBV27 combines with J gene TRBJ2-3, with TRBD1 matching 7 bases. The CDR3 is 18 amino acids. Germline CDR1 and CDR2: MNHEY and SMNVEV (reference sequence). V lost 5 bases, J lost 5 bases, and 19 bases stayed unmatched. CDR3 protein: CASSLGGPGGTHGDTQYF. As DNA, the CDR3 is TGTGCCAGCAGTCTGGGTGGACCAGGGGGTACTCATGGAGATACGCAGTATTTT.

The chain has TRBV9 and TRBJ1-2; D is unresolved. V lost 0 bases to trimming and J lost 0 bases, with 6 bases between them. This CDR3 spans 14 amino acids. The germline CDR1 and CDR2 sequences are SGDLS and YYNGEE. In DNA form, the CDR3 reads TGTGCCAGCAGCGTAGTAGCAGCTAACTATGGCTACACCTTC. Translation: CASSVVAANYGYTF.

This rearrangement joins TRBV21-1 to TRBJ2-3; the table gives TRBD2 as D, unverified against the DNA. TRBV21-1 is a recognized pseudogene. This CDR3 contains 21 residues. For the CDR3, the DNA is TGTGCCGGCCCGGTCGAAGGGACTAGCGGGAGGGTTAGCCCGGGCAGGAATACGCAGTATTTT. This translates into CAGPVEGTSGRVSPGRNTQYF.

The CDR3 protein is CATLGASGSYEQYF. CDR3 nucleotide sequence: TGTGCCACCCTTGGGGCTAGCGGCTCCTACGAGCAGTACTTC. V is TRBV10-3 and J is TRBJ2-7, with 7 bases lining up with TRBD2. The CDR3 has 14 residues. CDR1 and CDR2 from the germline V gene are ENHRY and SYGVKD. V was clipped by 10 bases and J by 0 bases; unmatched bases: 9.

The chain carries TRBV6-5 and TRBJ1-1; 11 bases map to TRBD1. The CDR3 length is 15 residues. Trimming took 5 bases from V and 7 from J; bases not matched to a gene: 9. Germline V gene data show CDR1 as MNHEY and CDR2 as SVGAGI. For the CDR3, the DNA is TGTGCCAGCAGTATCCGGGACAGGGGGAACTTTGAAGCTTTCTTT. This encodes CASSIRDRGNFEAFF.

V usage is TRBV25-1 and J usage is TRBJ2-2; 11 nucleotides align to TRBD1. Germline trimming cut 10 bases from V and 8 bases from J; bases unmatched to any gene: 12. Germline V gene sequence: CDR1 MGHDK, CDR2 SYGVNS. The length of the CDR3 is 15 residues. The DNA of the CDR3 is TGTGCCACCACCCCCCGGACAGGGGGCAAGGGGGAGCTGTTTTTT. Its translation is CATTPRTGGKGELFF.

The chain couples TRBV18 to TRBJ1-5; no definite D call. Germline-derived CDR1 and CDR2 are KGHSH and LQKENI. CDR3 size: 13 residues. With 6 bases removed from V and 12 bases from J, the gap between germline ends came to 18 bases. CDR3 in DNA: TGTGCCAGCTCCGATGGTAGGCACCGGGACCAGCATTTT. This gives the protein CASSDGRHRDQHF.

This chain links TRBV19 with TRBJ2-7, with TRBD2 matching 7 bases. The CDR3 covers 14 residues. Trimming at V came to 3 bases and at J to 3 bases, leaving 5 bases not matched to a gene. Per germline, CDR1 LNHDA and CDR2 SQIVND (reference sequence). The CDR3 DNA follows: TGTGCCAGTAGTATCCAGCGGGGTGACTACGAGCAGTACTTC. Residues: CASSIQRGDYEQYF.

This clone was seen a handful of times. The chain couples TRBV19 to TRBJ1-1; D is perhaps TRBD1 (5 bases). Trimming stripped 3 bases from V and 5 bases from J, with 7 bases between. This CDR3 has 12 residues. CDR1 LNHDA and CDR2 SQIVND come from the germline V gene (reference sequence). The CDR3 here is CASSIRGTEAFF. DNA for the CDR3: TGTGCCAGTAGTATTCGGGGGACTGAAGCTTTCTTT.

The CDR3 sequence is CASSLDGTGSSYEQYF. DNA for the CDR3: TGTGCCAGCAGCTTGGACGGGACAGGGAGCTCCTACGAGCAGTACTTC. The gene calls are TRBV7-8 and TRBJ2-7; 9 bases match TRBD1. The CDR3 runs 16 residues. Germline lookup yields CDR1 SGHVS and CDR2 FQNEAQ. V lost 3 bases to trimming and J lost 0 bases; unmatched junction nucleotides: 6.